The text below deals with one TCR beta chain. Here immunoSEQ multiplex PCR was the method, and the copy in TCRdb shows in-frame clones only, minus some. The sample carries some 150,000 clones, around 81% recorded once. J gave up 3 bases and V 7 bases, and 8 bases lay outside the gene matches. The germline gives CDR1 LNHDA, CDR2 SQIVND (reference sequence). The CDR3 sequence is 14 residues long. This sample is drawn from a study of blood T cell repertoires in COVID-19. The chain is built from TRBV19 and TRBJ2-7, with 8 nucleotides matching TRBD1. The clonotype originates from a woman aged 40 to 55 with active or convalescent COVID-19. Sequenced sample: peripheral blood. The CDR3 sequence: CASTPTGEHYEQYF. The DNA for the CDR3 is TGTGCCAGTACCCCGACAGGGGAACACTACGAGCAGTACTTC.